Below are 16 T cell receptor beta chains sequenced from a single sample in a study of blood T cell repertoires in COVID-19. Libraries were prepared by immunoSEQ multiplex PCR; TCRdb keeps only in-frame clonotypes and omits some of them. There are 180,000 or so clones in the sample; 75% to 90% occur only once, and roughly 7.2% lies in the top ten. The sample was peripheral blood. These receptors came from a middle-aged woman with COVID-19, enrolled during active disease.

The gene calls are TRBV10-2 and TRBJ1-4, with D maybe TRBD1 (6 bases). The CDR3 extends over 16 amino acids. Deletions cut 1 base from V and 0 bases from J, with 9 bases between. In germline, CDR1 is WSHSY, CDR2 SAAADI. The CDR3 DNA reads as TGCGCCAGCAGTGAGTACAGGGATGCAACTAATGAAAAACTGTTTTTT. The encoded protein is CASSEYRDATNEKLFF.

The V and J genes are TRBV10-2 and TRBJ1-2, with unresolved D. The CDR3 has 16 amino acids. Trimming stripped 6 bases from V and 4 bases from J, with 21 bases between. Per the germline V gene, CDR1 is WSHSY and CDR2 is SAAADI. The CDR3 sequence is CASRRYEEGYGYGYTF. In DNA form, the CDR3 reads TGCGCCAGCAGAAGATATGAAGAGGGATATGGCTATGGCTACACCTTC.

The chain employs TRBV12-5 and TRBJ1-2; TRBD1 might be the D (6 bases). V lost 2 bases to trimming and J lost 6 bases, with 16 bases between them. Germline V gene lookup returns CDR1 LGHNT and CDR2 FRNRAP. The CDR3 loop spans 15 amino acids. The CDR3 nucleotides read TGTGCTAGTGGTTTGATCCTCGGGACATCTCATGGCTACACCTTC. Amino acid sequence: CASGLILGTSHGYTF.

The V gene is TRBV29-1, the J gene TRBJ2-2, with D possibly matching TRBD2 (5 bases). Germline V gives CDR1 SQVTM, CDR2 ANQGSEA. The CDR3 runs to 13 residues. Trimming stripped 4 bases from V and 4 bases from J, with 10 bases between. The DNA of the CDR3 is TGCAGCGTTGGAGCTAGCCTCACCGGGGAGCTGTTTTTT. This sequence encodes CSVGASLTGELFF.

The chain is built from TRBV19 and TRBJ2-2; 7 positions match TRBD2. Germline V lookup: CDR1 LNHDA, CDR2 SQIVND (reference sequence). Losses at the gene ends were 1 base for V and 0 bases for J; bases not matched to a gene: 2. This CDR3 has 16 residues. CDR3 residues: CASSIVAGANTGELFF. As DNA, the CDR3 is TGTGCCAGTAGTATAGTAGCGGGCGCGAACACCGGGGAGCTGTTTTTT.

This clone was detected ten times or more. The CDR3 region has the DNA TGTGCCAGTCGCCGTAGCGGGAGGGACCCCGTTTCCTACGAGCAGTACTTC. Protein product: CASRRSGRDPVSYEQYF. This chain uses TRBV19 with TRBJ2-7; 11 bases fit TRBD2. Germline lookup yields CDR1 LNHDA and CDR2 SQIVND (reference sequence). Losses at the gene ends were 8 bases for V and 1 base for J; bases not matched to a gene: 13. The CDR3 consists of 17 residues.

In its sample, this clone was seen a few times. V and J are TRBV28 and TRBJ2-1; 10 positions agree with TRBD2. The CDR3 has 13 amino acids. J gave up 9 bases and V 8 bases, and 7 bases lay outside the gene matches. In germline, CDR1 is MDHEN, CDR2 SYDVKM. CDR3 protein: CASFGQRGGEQFF. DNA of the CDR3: TGTGCCAGCTTCGGCCAGCGGGGGGGTGAGCAGTTCTTC.

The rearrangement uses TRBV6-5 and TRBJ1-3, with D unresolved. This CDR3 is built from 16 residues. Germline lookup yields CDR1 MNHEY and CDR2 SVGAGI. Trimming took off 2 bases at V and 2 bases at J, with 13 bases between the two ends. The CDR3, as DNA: TGTGCCAGCAGTTACACTCAACAGAGCCCTGGAAACACCATATATTTT. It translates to CASSYTQQSPGNTIYF.

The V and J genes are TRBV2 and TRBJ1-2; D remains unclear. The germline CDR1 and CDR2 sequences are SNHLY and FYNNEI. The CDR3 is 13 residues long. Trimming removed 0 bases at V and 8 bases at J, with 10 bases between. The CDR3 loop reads CASSEALTWGYTF. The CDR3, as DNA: TGTGCCAGCAGTGAAGCGCTTACTTGGGGCTACACCTTC.

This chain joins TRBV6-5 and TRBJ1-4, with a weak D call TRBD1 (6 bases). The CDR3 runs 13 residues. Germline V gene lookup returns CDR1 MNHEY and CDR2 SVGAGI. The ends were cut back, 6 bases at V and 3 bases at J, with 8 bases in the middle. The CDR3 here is CASSRGPNEKLFF. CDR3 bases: TGTGCCAGCAGCAGGGGACCTAATGAAAAACTGTTTTTT.

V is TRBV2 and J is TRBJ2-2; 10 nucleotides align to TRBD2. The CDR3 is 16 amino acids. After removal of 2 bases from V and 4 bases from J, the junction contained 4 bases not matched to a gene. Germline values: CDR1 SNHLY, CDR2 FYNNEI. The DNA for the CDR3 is TGTGCCAGCAGTGAACTAGCGGGAGTCCTCACCGGGGAGCTGTTTTTT. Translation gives CASSELAGVLTGELFF.

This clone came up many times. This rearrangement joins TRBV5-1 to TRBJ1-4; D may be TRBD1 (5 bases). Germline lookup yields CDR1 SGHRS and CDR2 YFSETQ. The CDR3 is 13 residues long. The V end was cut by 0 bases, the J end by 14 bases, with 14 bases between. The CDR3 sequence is CASSLVTGERLFF. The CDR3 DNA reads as TGCGCCAGCAGCTTGGTAACAGGCGAGAGGCTGTTTTTT.

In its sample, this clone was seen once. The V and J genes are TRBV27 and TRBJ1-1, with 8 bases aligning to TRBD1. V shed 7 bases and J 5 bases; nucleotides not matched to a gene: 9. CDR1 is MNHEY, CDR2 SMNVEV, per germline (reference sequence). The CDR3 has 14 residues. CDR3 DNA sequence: TGTGCCAGCACCCCGACAGGGGTTCGAACTGAAGCTTTCTTT. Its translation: CASTPTGVRTEAFF.

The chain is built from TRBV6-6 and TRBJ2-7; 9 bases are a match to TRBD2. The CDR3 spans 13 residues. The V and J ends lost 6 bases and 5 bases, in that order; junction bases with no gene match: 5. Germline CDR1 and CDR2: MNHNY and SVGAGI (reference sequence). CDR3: CASSPTSGDEQYF. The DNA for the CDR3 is TGTGCCAGCAGCCCGACTAGCGGAGACGAGCAGTACTTC.

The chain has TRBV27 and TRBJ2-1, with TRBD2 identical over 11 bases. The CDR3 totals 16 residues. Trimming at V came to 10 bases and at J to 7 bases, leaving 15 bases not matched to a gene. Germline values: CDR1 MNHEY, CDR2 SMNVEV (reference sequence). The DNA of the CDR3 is TGTGCCACCCGGAGTGGCACTAGCGGGAGAGGTAATGAGCAGTTCTTC. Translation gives CATRSGTSGRGNEQFF.

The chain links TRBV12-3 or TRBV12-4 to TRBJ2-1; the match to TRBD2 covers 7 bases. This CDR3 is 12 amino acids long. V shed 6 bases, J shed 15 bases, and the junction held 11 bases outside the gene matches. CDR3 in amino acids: CASSNPGAGVFF. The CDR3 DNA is TGTGCCAGCAGCAACCCCGGGGCGGGAGTGTTCTTC.